The 8 T cell receptor beta chains below were found in one sample sequenced in a study of human T cells and chemical hapten exposure. Noted time point: pre-sensitization, week 0. Treatment in this sample: therapeutic diphenylcyclopropenone sensitization with weekly scalp DPC. MiXCR, run by TCRdb on the RACE reads, gives a single entry per CDR3 protein. The sample comprises about 110,000 distinct CDR3 sequences, roughly an eighth of which are singletons, and about 1.6% rests with the top ten. The input for sequencing was whole blood, taken in connection with sensitization to the hapten diphenylcyclopropenone (DPC). Source of these receptors: a woman in her fifties or sixties with alopecia areata. Some clones in this sample may be carry-over from other donors' samples.

The chain uses TRBV5-6 and TRBJ2-2; D is unclear. CDR3 length: 12 residues. Germline lookup yields CDR1 SGHDT and CDR2 YYEEEE. V was clipped by 4 bases and J by 6 bases, with 7 bases between them. The CDR3 DNA is TGTGCCAGCAGCCCAGAATCCGGGGAGCTGTTTTTT. Its translation: CASSPESGELFF.

This clonotype was observed a handful of times. The chain links TRBV19 to TRBJ2-7; no reliable D call. Germline V lookup: CDR1 LNHDA, CDR2 SQIVND (reference sequence). This CDR3 region has 12 residues. Trimming left V 4 bases short and J 3 bases short, with 7 bases between. The CDR3 sequence: CASSTSDYEQYF. Written as DNA, the CDR3 is TGTGCCAGTAGTACTTCCGACTACGAGCAGTACTTC.

This clonotype was found a few times. V and J are TRBV7-8 and TRBJ1-3; 8 bases fit TRBD1. In germline, CDR1 is SGHVS, CDR2 FQNEAQ. There are 15 residues in the CDR3. V gave up 5 bases and J gave up 3 bases; unmatched junction bases: 6. This chain's CDR3 is CASSGDRGGGNTIYF. The CDR3 DNA reads as TGTGCCAGCAGCGGAGACAGGGGTGGTGGAAACACCATATATTTT.

This clonotype was seen only a few times. V gene TRBV27 combines with J gene TRBJ2-7, with 7 bases that match TRBD1. CDR1 is MNHEY and CDR2 is SMNVEV in the germline V gene (reference sequence). The CDR3 spans 15 residues. V shed 6 bases and J 1 base; nucleotides not matched to a gene: 9. CDR3 sequence: CASRWAGRGSYEQYF. CDR3 nucleotide sequence: TGTGCCAGCAGGTGGGCTGGCAGGGGGTCCTACGAGCAGTACTTC.

This clonotype was seen at least ten times. The chain has TRBV11-2 and TRBJ2-1; 12 bases map to TRBD2. The ends lost 5 bases at V and 5 bases at J; junction bases unmatched: 7. Germline-derived CDR1 and CDR2 are SGHAT and FQNNGV. The CDR3 consists of 16 residues. CDR3 in DNA: TGTGCCAGCAGCCAACGGACTAGCGGGATCCACAATGAGCAGTTCTTC. As protein: CASSQRTSGIHNEQFF.

The chain uses TRBV19 and TRBJ2-5; 10 bases are a match to TRBD2. V shed 5 bases and J 2 bases; nucleotides not matched to a gene: 5. This CDR3 contains 15 residues. CDR1 and CDR2 (germline): LNHDA, SQIVND (reference sequence). CDR3 in amino acids: CASSARTSGQETQYF. The CDR3 DNA reads as TGTGCCAGTAGTGCTAGGACTAGCGGACAAGAGACCCAGTACTTC.

This clonotype showed up many times. The chain carries TRBV7-6 and TRBJ1-1; possible D gene TRBD1, 5 bases. This CDR3 has 17 amino acids. V lost 1 base and J 8 bases, leaving 23 bases between the germline ends. CDR1 is SGHVS and CDR2 is FNYEAQ in the germline V gene. CDR3 nucleotide sequence: TGTGCCAGCAGCTTAGTTGGCGGGACCGTCCCCCGCGGGGAAGCTTTCTTT. As protein: CASSLVGGTVPRGEAFF. The variable domain in full, with the rest retrieved from reference TRBV7-6 and TRBJ1-1, is GAGVSQSPRYKVTKRGQDVALRCDPISGHVSLYWYRQALGQGPEFLTYFNYEAQQDKSGLPNDRFSAERPEGSISTLTIQRTEQRDSAMYRCASSLVGGTVPRGEAFFGQGTRLTVV.

The chain combines TRBV7-2 with TRBJ2-3; 10 nucleotides align to TRBD1. Germline V CDR1 and CDR2: SGHTA, FQGNSA. The CDR3 covers 15 residues. The J segment lost 5 bases and the V segment lost 5 bases, leaving 7 bases of the junction unmatched. For the CDR3, the DNA is TGTGCCAGCAGCCCGGGACAGGGGATGGAAGATACGCAGTATTTT. It translates to CASSPGQGMEDTQYF.